This is a list of T cell receptor beta chains from one sample in a study of T cell responses to AZD1222 COVID-19 vaccine. Assay used: immunoSEQ multiplex PCR; TCRdb lists only in-frame clones, some missing. The data include about 140,000 clones; the top ten clones carry 2% to 2.5%. Sequenced sample: peripheral blood. The receptors here all came from an adult in good health. Both conserved end residues are part of each CDR3. The order of the fields is J gene, D gene, V gene, CDR3 protein, CDR3 DNA. The D gene is left open where the match is weak.

TRBJ2-1 | TRBD1 | TRBV6-5 | CASPGQGYNEQFF | TGTGCCAGTCCGGGACAGGGGTACAATGAGCAGTTCTTC
TRBJ2-2 | TRBD2 | TRBV13 | CASSAGLAGPPNTGELFF | TGTGCCAGCAGCGCGGGACTAGCGGGGCCGCCGAACACCGGGGAGCTGTTTTTT
TRBJ2-7 | TRBD1 | TRBV14 | CASSQPGQGRQVYEQYF | TGTGCCAGCAGCCAACCCGGACAGGGCCGTCAAGTTTACGAGCAGTACTTC
TRBJ2-2 | TRBD1 | TRBV18 | CASSPTGGTGELFF | TGTGCCAGCTCACCTACAGGGGGAACCGGGGAGCTGTTTTTT
TRBJ1-2 | . | TRBV28 | CASSERTGYGYTF | TGTGCCAGCAGTGAACGGACGGGCTATGGCTACACCTTC
TRBJ2-2 | . | TRBV10-3 | CAISELGGANTGELFF | TGTGCCATCAGTGAGCTGGGCGGCGCGAACACCGGGGAGCTGTTTTTT
TRBJ2-5 | . | TRBV4-2 | CASSQDGMGQETQYF | TGTGCCAGCAGCCAAGATGGGATGGGGCAAGAGACCCAGTACTTC
TRBJ1-6 | . | TRBV7-3 | CASSLRGGPNSPLHF | TGTGCCAGCAGCCTACGAGGGGGGCCGAATTCACCCCTCCACTTT
TRBJ1-1 | . | TRBV6-5 | CASSHRPNTEAFF | TGTGCCAGCAGTCACCGACCGAACACTGAAGCTTTCTTT
TRBJ1-2 | . | TRBV7-8 | CASSLPGRSNGYTF | TGTGCCAGCAGCTTACCTGGACGGAGCAATGGCTACACCTTC
TRBJ1-1 | . | TRBV7-8 | CASSLVQGAGTEAFF | TGTGCCAGCAGCTTAGTACAAGGGGCAGGGACTGAAGCTTTCTTT
TRBJ2-1 | TRBD1 | TRBV5-1 | CASTLMTGGDEQFF | TGCGCCAGCACCCTAATGACAGGGGGCGATGAGCAGTTCTTC
TRBJ2-7 | . | TRBV7-9 | CASSPPGTAAYEQYF | TGTGCCAGCAGCCCGCCCGGGACGGCAGCCTACGAGCAGTACTTC
TRBJ1-1 | TRBD1 | TRBV14 | CASSQQGVGLGSEAFF | TGTGCCAGCAGCCAGCAGGGGGTCGGTTTGGGCTCTGAAGCTTTCTTT
TRBJ1-2 | . | TRBV5-4 | CASSLGTGYTF | TGTGCCAGCAGCCTAGGGACCGGCTACACCTTC
TRBJ2-5 | TRBD2 | TRBV11-3 | CASSTRTSIETQYF | TGTGCCAGCAGCACGAGGACTAGCATAGAGACCCAGTACTTC
TRBJ2-2 | . | TRBV7-9 | CASSPGDSSTGELFF | TGTGCCAGCAGCCCGGGGGACAGTTCAACCGGGGAGCTGTTTTTT
TRBJ2-2 | . | TRBV5-8 | CARTIGARTGELFF | TGTGCCAGGACAATTGGAGCACGCACCGGGGAGCTGTTTTTT
TRBJ2-5 | TRBD1 | TRBV18 | CASSRTGGTWFQETQYF | TGTGCCAGCTCCCGGACAGGGGGGACTTGGTTCCAAGAGACCCAGTACTTC
TRBJ2-4 | TRBD2 | TRBV6-2/TRBV6-3 | CASSPGGAGLAKNIQYF | TGTGCCAGCAGTCCCGGGGGGGCGGGGCTAGCCAAAAACATTCAGTACTTC
TRBJ2-4 | . | TRBV10-3 | CAIRGAAKNIQYF | TGTGCCATCAGGGGGGCAGCCAAAAACATTCAGTACTTC
TRBJ2-3 | TRBD1 | TRBV11-3 | CASSPGTGADTQYF | TGTGCCAGCAGCCCAGGGACAGGGGCAGATACGCAGTATTTT
TRBJ1-6 | . | TRBV27 | CASSLEGYNSPLHF | TGTGCCAGCAGTTTAGAGGGTTATAATTCACCCCTCCACTTT
TRBJ1-1 | . | TRBV18 | CASSAIPGPQNTEAFF | TGTGCCAGCTCAGCCATTCCTGGGCCGCAGAACACTGAAGCTTTCTTT
TRBJ2-1 | . | TRBV3-1/TRBV3-2 | CASSQDGTSNYNEQFF | TGTGCCAGCAGCCAAGATGGGACAAGCAACTACAATGAGCAGTTCTTC
TRBJ2-7 | . | TRBV2 | CASSLLVGVSMDEQYF | TGTGCCAGCTCCCTACTGGTGGGGGTGTCTATGGACGAGCAGTACTTC
TRBJ1-1 | . | TRBV19 | CASSILTNTEAFF | TGTGCCAGTAGTATATTGACGAACACTGAAGCTTTCTTT
TRBJ1-1 | . | TRBV19 | CASSMSGTMNTEAFF | TGTGCCAGTAGTATGTCTGGGACAATGAACACTGAAGCTTTCTTT
TRBJ2-1 | TRBD1 | TRBV3-1/TRBV3-2 | CASSQATGTGIRGEQFF | TGTGCCAGCAGCCAAGCAACCGGGACAGGGATTAGGGGTGAGCAGTTCTTC
TRBJ1-2 | . | TRBV18 | CASSPEGWGYTF | TGTGCCAGCTCACCAGAGGGATGGGGCTACACCTTC
TRBJ1-2 | TRBD1 | TRBV28 | CASSLLMAGGYGYTF | TGTGCCAGCAGTTTGTTGATGGCAGGGGGCTATGGCTACACCTTC
TRBJ1-2 | TRBD1 | TRBV18 | CASSPNSGQGDAYGYTF | TGTGCCAGCTCACCAAATTCCGGACAGGGTGACGCCTATGGCTACACCTTC
TRBJ2-3 | . | TRBV5-1 | CASSLVVGTDTQYF | TGCGCCAGCAGCTTGGTTGTAGGGACCGATACGCAGTATTTT
TRBJ1-2 | . | TRBV29-1 | CSVPGPLRNTF | TGCAGCGTTCCAGGGCCCCTTCGGAACACCTTC
TRBJ1-4 | TRBD1 | TRBV10-2 | CASRNTGGTNEKLFF | TGCGCCAGCAGAAACACAGGGGGAACTAATGAAAAACTGTTTTTT
TRBJ2-2 | TRBD1 | TRBV5-4 | CASSKGQGQNTGELFF | TGTGCCAGCAGCAAAGGACAGGGGCAGAACACCGGGGAGCTGTTTTTT
TRBJ1-4 | . | TRBV18 | CASSHGTAGEKLFF | TGTGCCAGCTCACACGGCACCGCGGGAGAAAAACTGTTTTTT
TRBJ1-6 | . | TRBV6-5 | CASSYDRTNSPLHF | TGTGCCAGCAGTTACGACAGGACCAATTCACCCCTCCACTTT
TRBJ2-5 | . | TRBV11-2 | CASSLSWRETQYF | TGTGCCAGCAGCTTGAGTTGGCGGGAGACCCAGTACTTC
TRBJ2-3 | . | TRBV7-9 | CASQSRTETSTDTQYF | TGTGCCAGCCAATCCCGGACTGAAACTAGCACAGATACGCAGTATTTT
TRBJ1-2 | TRBD1 | TRBV12-3/TRBV12-4 | CASTPDRVFGYTF | TGTGCCAGCACTCCGGACAGGGTTTTTGGCTACACCTTC
TRBJ2-5 | . | TRBV6-2/TRBV6-3 | CASTPAGSETQYF | TGTGCCAGCACCCCCGCGGGGAGCGAGACCCAGTACTTC
TRBJ1-5 | . | TRBV19 | CASSIDPGDYQPQHF | TGTGCCAGTAGTATAGATCCTGGGGATTATCAGCCCCAGCATTTT
TRBJ1-2 | . | TRBV2 | CASRVVVLQGYTF | TGTGCCAGCCGGGTAGTAGTGTTGCAGGGCTACACCTTC
TRBJ2-4 | . | TRBV24-1 | CATSDAPGEIQYF | TGTGCCACCAGTGACGCCCCAGGGGAAATTCAGTACTTC
TRBJ2-7 | TRBD2 | TRBV27 | CASSRSGESYEQYF | TGTGCCAGCAGTCGGAGCGGGGAATCCTACGAGCAGTACTTC
TRBJ2-5 | . | TRBV21-1 | CASSKACQETQYF | TGTGCCAGCAGCAAAGCGTGCCAAGAGACCCAGTACTTC
TRBJ1-4 | TRBD1 | TRBV3-1/TRBV3-2 | CASSLLQGALREKLFF | TGTGCCAGCAGCCTCCTACAGGGGGCATTGAGGGAAAAACTGTTTTTT
TRBJ2-7 | . | TRBV12-5 | CASGLVLSGQATYEQYF | TGTGCTAGTGGTTTGGTACTGTCGGGGCAGGCAACCTACGAGCAGTACTTC
TRBJ2-1 | TRBD1 | TRBV24-1 | CATSDLRQGAGKEQFF | TGTGCCACCAGTGATTTACGACAGGGGGCTGGAAAGGAGCAGTTCTTC
TRBJ2-1 | . | TRBV30 | CAWGRGIQPPVEFF | .